This is a list of T cell receptor beta chains from one sample in a study of control samples from healthy donors and cancer patients. Sequenced by immunoSEQ multiplex PCR; TCRdb stores in-frame clones only, minus some. The top ten clones hold roughly 5% of a sample with roughly 76,000 clones, over 90% of them seen once. Sequenced input: blood. All receptors derive from a young woman in good health. The CDR3 runs from the conserved cysteine through the conserved F or W. The order of the fields is V gene, D gene, clone size, J gene, CDR3 length, CDR3 protein, CDR3 DNA. D genes are given only for firm matches. The size field is filled for only some rows; it gives once, few, many or a size class.

TRBV28	NA	NA	TRBJ2-7	15	CATYASARGAYEQYF	TGTGCCACCTATGCGTCCGCTAGGGGGGCCTACGAGCAGTACTTC
TRBV2	NA	NA	TRBJ1-1	16	CASRERGPSMNTEAFF	TGTGCCAGCAGGGAGAGGGGCCCCAGCATGAACACTGAAGCTTTCTTT
TRBV6-2/TRBV6-3	NA	few	TRBJ1-6	15	CASSLLGQNNSPLHF	TGTGCCAGCAGTCTACTGGGGCAAAATAATTCACCCCTCCACTTT
TRBV14	NA	NA	TRBJ2-1	15	CASSPWTVGDNEQFF	TGTGCCAGCAGCCCCTGGACAGTTGGGGACAATGAGCAGTTCTTC
TRBV9	TRBD2	NA	TRBJ2-1	15	CASSVAKRGYNEQFF	TGTGCCAGCAGCGTAGCTAAGCGGGGATACAATGAGCAGTTCTTC
TRBV7-2	NA	NA	TRBJ1-3	12	CASSHGGNTIYF	TGTGCCAGCAGCCACGGAGGAAACACCATATATTTT
TRBV7-2	TRBD1	NA	TRBJ1-1	19	CASSLGDHLPGQVVTEAFF	TGTGCCAGCAGCTTAGGGGACCACTTACCGGGACAGGTTGTGACTGAAGCTTTCTTT
TRBV5-1	TRBD1	NA	TRBJ1-2	17	CASSPGGTGPSHYGYTF	TGCGCCAGCAGCCCGGGAGGGACAGGGCCTTCCCACTATGGCTACACCTTC
TRBV27	NA	NA	TRBJ2-7	14	CASSRTRTTYEQYF	TGTGCCAGCAGCCGAACTAGGACTACCTACGAGCAGTACTTC
TRBV5-1	NA	once	TRBJ1-1	15	CASSLWARVDTEAFF	TGCGCCAGCAGCTTGTGGGCCAGGGTGGACACTGAAGCTTTCTTT
TRBV28	TRBD1	once	TRBJ1-4	15	CASSLGGQDNEKLFF	TGTGCCAGCAGTCTTGGGGGACAGGATAATGAAAAACTGTTTTTT
TRBV7-9	NA	NA	TRBJ1-4	16	CASSPLLPGANEKLFF	TGTGCCAGCAGCCCCCTACTTCCCGGGGCTAATGAAAAACTGTTTTTT
TRBV5-1	NA	NA	TRBJ1-1	14	CASSLGVRDTEAFF	TGCGCCAGCAGCTTAGGGGTGCGGGACACTGAAGCTTTCTTT
TRBV3-1/TRBV3-2	NA	NA	TRBJ1-1	15	CASSQGVGLNTEAFF	TGTGCCAGCAGCCAAGGGGTAGGGCTGAACACTGAAGCTTTCTTT
TRBV2	NA	NA	TRBJ2-7	11	CASSAKYEQYF	TGTGCCAGCAGTGCGAAATACGAGCAGTACTTC
TRBV27	TRBD1	NA	TRBJ2-5	18	CASSFSLRDRHRQETQYF	TGTGCCAGCAGTTTCTCTCTTCGGGACAGGCACCGCCAAGAGACCCAGTACTTC
TRBV7-3	NA	NA	TRBJ2-3	14	CASSPLGFPDTQYF	TGTGCCAGCAGCCCCCTAGGTTTCCCAGATACGCAGTATTTT
TRBV28	TRBD2	once	TRBJ2-6	18	CASSLAGGPHSGANVLTF	TGTGCCAGCAGTTTAGCGGGGGGACCCCACTCTGGGGCCAACGTCCTGACTTTC
TRBV7-2	NA	NA	TRBJ1-2	15	CASSSWGTSYYGYTF	TGTGCCAGCAGCTCCTGGGGGACAAGCTACTATGGCTACACCTTC
TRBV19	NA	once	TRBJ2-2	17	CASSKEVAHGGTGELFF	TGTGCCAGTAGTAAAGAAGTAGCCCATGGGGGCACCGGGGAGCTGTTTTTT
TRBV10-1	TRBD2	NA	TRBJ2-1	15	CASSEVPGSGGALVF	TGCGCCAGCAGTGAAGTTCCCGGTAGCGGGGGGGCCCTCGTCTTC
TRBV3-1/TRBV3-2	TRBD2	NA	TRBJ2-3	20	CASSQLPRSPTSGSRDTQYF	TGTGCCAGCAGCCAACTACCGAGGTCCCCGACTAGCGGGAGTAGAGATACGCAGTATTTT
TRBV7-9	NA	NA	TRBJ2-3	16	CASSLVVGRKTDTQYF	TGTGCCAGCAGCTTAGTTGTCGGCAGAAAGACAGATACGCAGTATTTT
TRBV28	TRBD1	NA	TRBJ1-3	14	CASPQGICGDTIYF	TGTGCCAGTCCACAGGGGATTTGTGGGGACACCATATATTTT
TRBV19	TRBD1	NA	TRBJ1-4	12	CASSTDRVRLFF	TGTGCCAGTAGTACGGACAGGGTTCGACTGTTTTTT
TRBV27	NA	NA	TRBJ2-7	13	CASSRSLIYEQYF	TGTGCCAGCAGCCGCAGCCTAATCTACGAGCAGTACTTC
TRBV13	NA	NA	TRBJ2-3	13	CASSAEADHTQYF	TGTGCCAGCAGCGCGGAAGCCGACCATACGCAGTATTTT
TRBV7-2	NA	NA	TRBJ1-3	14	CASSLGQTANTIYF	TGTGCCAGCAGCTTAGGCCAGACGGCAAACACCATATATTTT
TRBV10-3	NA	NA	TRBJ1-2	12	CSAQGGGYGYTF	TGTTCGGCCCAGGGAGGTGGCTATGGCTACACCTTC
TRBV19	NA	NA	TRBJ2-1	12	CASSPARGLEFF	TGTGCCAGTAGCCCTGCCAGGGGATTGGAGTTCTTC
TRBV29-1	NA	NA	TRBJ1-1	14	CSVRLGQTNTEAFF	TGCAGCGTGCGACTCGGACAGACGAACACTGAAGCTTTCTTT
TRBV27	NA	once	TRBJ2-1	15	CASSLSRPLAIEQFF	TGTGCCAGCAGTTTATCGAGGCCTCTAGCGATTGAGCAGTTCTTC
TRBV15	NA	NA	TRBJ1-1	14	CATSRAGANTEAFF	TGTGCCACCAGCAGAGCAGGGGCTAACACTGAAGCTTTCTTT
TRBV27	TRBD1	NA	TRBJ2-3	16	CASSLSFTGGSDTQYF	TGTGCCAGCAGTTTATCGTTTACAGGGGGTTCAGATACGCAGTATTTT